The T cell receptor beta chain described here comes from a study of control samples from healthy donors and cancer patients. The CDR3 extends over 15 amino acids. V gave up 6 bases and J gave up 1 base; unmatched junction bases: 5. In germline, CDR1 is MDHEN, CDR2 SYDVKM. This table comes from immunoSEQ multiplex PCR, and its TCRdb copy is limited to in-frame clones, with some not included. The sample contains about 72,000 clones, 92% of which appear only once. The material sequenced was blood. This receptor was identified in a woman in her sixties in good health. The rearrangement links TRBV28 to TRBJ2-1, with 8 positions matching TRBD2. CDR3 bases: TGTGCCAGCAGCCCTACGGGAGGGTCCTACAATGAGCAGTTCTTC. It codes for CASSPTGGSYNEQFF.